The 11 T cell receptor beta chains below come from one sample, sequenced in a study of blood T cell repertoires in COVID-19. TCRdb's table, derived via immunoSEQ multiplex PCR, lists solely in-frame clones and lacks some. The sample shows roughly 120,000 clones, about nine tenths of them seen only once. The sample was peripheral blood. These receptors all come from a human donor with active COVID-19. The donor label of this sample is uncertain.

CDR3 sequence: CASIPRTSTDTQYF. The CDR3 nucleotides read TGTGCCAGTATACCGCGGACAAGCACAGATACGCAGTATTTT. The gene calls are TRBV19 and TRBJ2-3; the D gene is possibly TRBD1 (5 bases). CDR1 is LNHDA and CDR2 is SQIVND in the germline V gene (reference sequence). The CDR3 consists of 14 residues. V lost 7 bases and J lost 0, with 11 bases in between.

V and J are TRBV19 and TRBJ2-1, with TRBD1 matching over 7 bases. With 7 bases clipped from V and 10 bases from J, the junction kept 7 bases outside the gene matches. Germline values: CDR1 LNHDA, CDR2 SQIVND (reference sequence). CDR3 length equals 12 residues. Here the CDR3 DNA reads TGTGCCAGTACCCCCCCAGGGGGAGAGCAGTTCTTC. The encoded protein is CASTPPGGEQFF. Full variable domain (rest looked up from reference TRBV19 and TRBJ2-1): DGGITQSPKYLFRKEGQNVTLSCEQNLNHDAMYWYRQDPGQGLRLIYYSQIVNDFQKGDIAEGYSVSREKKESFPLTVTSAQKNPTAFYLCASTPPGGEQFFGPGTRLTVL.

This chain joins TRBV7-2 and TRBJ2-7; D might be TRBD2 (5 bases). The CDR3 totals 14 residues. The germline V gene has CDR1 SGHTA and CDR2 FQGNSA. V lost 1 base, J lost 3 bases, and 10 bases lay in between. The chain's CDR3 is CASSLGRSGYEQYF. The CDR3 bases are TGTGCCAGCAGCTTAGGACGGAGCGGCTACGAGCAGTACTTC. Based on the CDR3 plus reference TRBV7-2 and TRBJ2-7, the full variable domain is GAGVSQSPSNKVTEKGKDVELRCDPISGHTALYWYRQSLGQGLEFLIYFQGNSAPDKSGLPSDRFSAERTGGSVSTLTIQRTQQEDSAVYLCASSLGRSGYEQYFGPGTRLTVT.

This rearrangement joins TRBV19 to TRBJ2-7, with TRBD2 matching 7 bases. V trimming: 3 bases; J trimming: 3 bases; junction bases outside the gene matches: 11. The CDR3 extends over 16 amino acids. From germline, CDR1 is LNHDA and CDR2 SQIVND (reference sequence). The CDR3 here is CASSMAFRTRGYEQYF. The CDR3 DNA is TGTGCCAGTAGTATGGCTTTCCGGACTAGGGGCTACGAGCAGTACTTC. The variable domain in full, with the rest retrieved from reference TRBV19 and TRBJ2-7, is DGGITQSPKYLFRKEGQNVTLSCEQNLNHDAMYWYRQDPGQGLRLIYYSQIVNDFQKGDIAEGYSVSREKKESFPLTVTSAQKNPTAFYLCASSMAFRTRGYEQYFGPGTRLTVT.

This chain joins TRBV4-1 and TRBJ1-2, with a weak D call TRBD1 (6 bases). Germline CDR1 MGHRA, CDR2 YSYEKL. V lost 1 base and J lost 5, with 14 bases in between. The length of the CDR3 is 15 residues. The CDR3 DNA is TGCGCCAGCAGCCAAGCCGGGGCAGGGGATTATGGCTACACCTTC. As protein: CASSQAGAGDYGYTF.

The rearrangement links TRBV7-6 to TRBJ2-3; TRBD2 might be the D (6 bases). Looked up from germline, CDR1 is SGHVS and CDR2 is FNYEAQ. The CDR3 spans 15 residues. V was pared by 2 bases and J by 4 bases, with 13 bases between. DNA of the CDR3: TGTGCCAGCAGCTTAATCGGGGGTGCGTCAGATACGCAGTATTTT. It translates to CASSLIGGASDTQYF. The whole variable domain, remainder taken from reference TRBV7-6 and TRBJ2-3, is GAGVSQSPRYKVTKRGQDVALRCDPISGHVSLYWYRQALGQGPEFLTYFNYEAQQDKSGLPNDRFSAERPEGSISTLTIQRTEQRDSAMYRCASSLIGGASDTQYFGPGTRLTVL.

V and J are TRBV4-1 and TRBJ1-4; 8 bases match TRBD1. Losses at the gene ends were 1 base for V and 5 bases for J; bases not matched to a gene: 3. The CDR3 covers 15 residues. Germline lookup yields CDR1 MGHRA and CDR2 YSYEKL. CDR3 in amino acids: CASSQGTGQNEKLFF. The DNA of the CDR3 is TGCGCCAGCAGCCAAGGGACAGGGCAGAATGAAAAACTGTTTTTT.

The chain recombines TRBV10-3 with TRBJ2-3; D call uncertain. The CDR3 length is 13 residues. The V gene lost 6 bases and the J gene lost 0 bases, with 7 bases spanning the gap. Germline V gene sequence: CDR1 ENHRY, CDR2 SYGVKD. CDR3 nucleotides: TGTGCCATCAGCGCCAGGAGCACAGATACGCAGTATTTT. It translates to CAISARSTDTQYF.

The rearrangement links TRBV5-5 to TRBJ2-5; tentatively, D is TRBD2 (7 bases). CDR3 size: 14 residues. Trimming took off 0 bases at V and 5 bases at J, with 11 bases between the two ends. Germline CDR1 and CDR2: SGHKS and YYEKEE (reference sequence). The CDR3 loop reads CASSLVGGPETQYF. CDR3 in DNA: TGTGCCAGCAGCTTGGTCGGGGGGCCGGAGACCCAGTACTTC.

The chain is built from TRBV3-1 (or the pseudogene TRBV3-2) and TRBJ2-2; 9 bases line up with TRBD2. The length of the CDR3 is 16 residues. V dropped 2 bases and J dropped 4; count of bases not matched to a gene: 5. Germline CDR1 LGHDT, CDR2 YNNKEL (reference sequence). This CDR3 reads CASSQTGTSPTGELFF. CDR3 nucleotides: TGTGCCAGCAGCCAAACCGGGACTAGCCCCACCGGGGAGCTGTTTTTT.

The chain joins TRBV29-1 to TRBJ1-2; D gene unclear. CDR3 length: 13 residues. Germline CDR1 SQVTM, CDR2 ANQGSEA. Trimming took 7 bases from V and 7 from J, leaving 19 bases between them. CDR3 sequence: CSGGTGSRSGYTF. As DNA, the CDR3 is TGCAGCGGTGGAACCGGGTCCCGAAGTGGCTACACCTTC.